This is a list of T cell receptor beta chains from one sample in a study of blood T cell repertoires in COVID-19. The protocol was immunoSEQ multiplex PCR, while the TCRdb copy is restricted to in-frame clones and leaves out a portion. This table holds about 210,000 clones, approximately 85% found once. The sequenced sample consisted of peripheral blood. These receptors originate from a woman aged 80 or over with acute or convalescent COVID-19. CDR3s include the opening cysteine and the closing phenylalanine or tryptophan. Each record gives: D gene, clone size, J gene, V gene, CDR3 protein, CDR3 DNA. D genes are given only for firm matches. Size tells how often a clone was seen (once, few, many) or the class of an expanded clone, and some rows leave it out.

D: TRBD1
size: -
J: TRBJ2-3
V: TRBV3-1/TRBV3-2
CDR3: CASSRQGASTDTQYF
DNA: TGTGCCAGCAGTCGACAGGGGGCCAGCACAGATACGCAGTATTTT

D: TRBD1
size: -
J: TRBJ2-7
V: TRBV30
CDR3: CAWSAFGQGELYEQYF
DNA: TGTGCCTGGAGTGCATTCGGACAGGGGGAGTTGTACGAGCAGTACTTC

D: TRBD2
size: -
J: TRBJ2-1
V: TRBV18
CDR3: CASSPAGTSGDEQFF
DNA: TGTGCCAGCTCACCGGCCGGGACTAGCGGGGATGAGCAGTTCTTC

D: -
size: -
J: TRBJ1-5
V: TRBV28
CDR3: CASSLGPRVGGQPQHF
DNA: TGTGCCAGCAGTCTGGGACCCCGTGTGGGAGGTCAGCCCCAGCATTTT

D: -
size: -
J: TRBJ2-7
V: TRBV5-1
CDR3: CASRPFGGFSHEQYF
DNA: TGCGCCAGCAGACCCTTCGGCGGGTTTTCCCACGAGCAGTACTTC

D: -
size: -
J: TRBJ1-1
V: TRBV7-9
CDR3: CASSLAGGVVGEAFF
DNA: TGTGCCAGCAGCTTAGCGGGAGGGGTGGTTGGTGAAGCTTTCTTT

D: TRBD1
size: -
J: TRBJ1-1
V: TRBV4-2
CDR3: CASSQLGGNEAFF
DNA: TGTGCCAGCAGCCAACTAGGGGGCAATGAAGCTTTCTTT

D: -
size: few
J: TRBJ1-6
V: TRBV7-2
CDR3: CASSLENFSPLHF
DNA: TGTGCCAGCAGCTTAGAGAACTTTTCACCCCTCCACTTT

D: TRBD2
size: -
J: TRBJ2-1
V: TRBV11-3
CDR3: CASSPGLAYLNEQFF
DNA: TGTGCCAGCAGCCCGGGACTAGCTTACCTAAATGAGCAGTTCTTC

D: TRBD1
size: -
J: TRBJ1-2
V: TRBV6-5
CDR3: CASRDGQGSYYGYTF
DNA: TGTGCCAGCAGAGACGGACAGGGGAGTTACTATGGCTACACCTTC

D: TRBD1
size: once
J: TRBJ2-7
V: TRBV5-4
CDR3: CASSLDPTGEIPYEQYF
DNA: TGTGCCAGCAGTCTAGATCCGACAGGGGAAATACCCTACGAGCAGTACTTC

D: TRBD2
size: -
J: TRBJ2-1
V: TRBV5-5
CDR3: CASSLGWTSGRDEQFF
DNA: TGTGCCAGCAGCTTGGGATGGACTAGCGGGAGGGATGAGCAGTTCTTC

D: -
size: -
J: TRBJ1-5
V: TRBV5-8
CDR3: CASSFSGAPRDNQPQHF
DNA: TGTGCCAGCAGCTTCTCAGGGGCCCCTCGAGACAATCAGCCCCAGCATTTT

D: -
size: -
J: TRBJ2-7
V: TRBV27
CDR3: CASSSYDRIDEQYF
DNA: TGTGCCAGCAGTTCGTACGACAGGATCGACGAGCAGTACTTC

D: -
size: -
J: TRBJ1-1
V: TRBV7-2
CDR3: CASSSYRSTEAFF
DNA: TGTGCCAGCAGTTCCTACAGGAGCACTGAAGCTTTCTTT

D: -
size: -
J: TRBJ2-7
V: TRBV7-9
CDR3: CASSPRLVSFSYEQYF
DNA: TGTGCCAGCAGCCCTAGACTAGTTTCCTTCTCCTACGAGCAGTACTTC

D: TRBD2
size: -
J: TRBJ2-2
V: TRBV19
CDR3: CASSRGLAEKGNTGELFF
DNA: TGTGCCAGTAGTAGGGGACTAGCGGAGAAAGGAAACACCGGGGAGCTGTTTTTT

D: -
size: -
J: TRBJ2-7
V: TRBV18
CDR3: CASSPGRGPYEQYF
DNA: TGTGCCAGCTCACCAGGCAGGGGCCCCTACGAGCAGTACTTC

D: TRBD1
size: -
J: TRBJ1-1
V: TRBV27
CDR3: CASIIQGPLGTEAFF
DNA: TGTGCCAGCATTATACAGGGGCCTTTGGGCACTGAAGCTTTCTTT

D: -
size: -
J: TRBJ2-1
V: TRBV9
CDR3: CASSVGPSRQYYNEQFF
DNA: TGTGCCAGCAGCGTCGGACCTTCGAGACAGTACTACAATGAGCAGTTCTTC

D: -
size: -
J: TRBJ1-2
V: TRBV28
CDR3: CASSFPQYGYTF
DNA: TGTGCCAGCAGTTTCCCTCAGTATGGCTACACCTTC

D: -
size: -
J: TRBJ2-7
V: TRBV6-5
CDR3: CASTRAGSYEQYF
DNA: TGTGCCAGCACCAGGGCCGGGTCCTACGAGCAGTACTTC

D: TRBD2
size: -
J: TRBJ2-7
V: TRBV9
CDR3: CASSAGTTYEQYF
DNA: TGTGCCAGCAGCGCCGGGACTACGTACGAGCAGTACTTC

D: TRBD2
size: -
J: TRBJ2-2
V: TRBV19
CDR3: CASRSSSGRSPYTGELFF
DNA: TGTGCCAGTCGCTCGTCTAGCGGGAGGTCGCCGTACACCGGGGAGCTGTTTTTT

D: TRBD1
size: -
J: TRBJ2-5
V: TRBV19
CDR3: CASSIRQGAETQYF
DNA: TGTGCCAGTAGTATCCGACAGGGGGCTGAGACCCAGTACTTC

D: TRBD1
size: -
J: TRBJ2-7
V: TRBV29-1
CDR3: CSVVDPGQHYEQYF
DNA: TGCAGCGTTGTTGATCCGGGACAGCACTACGAGCAGTACTTC

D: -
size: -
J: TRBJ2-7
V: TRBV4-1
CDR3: CASSQAELPSSYEQYF
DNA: TGCGCCAGCAGCCAAGCCGAACTACCGAGCTCCTACGAGCAGTACTTC

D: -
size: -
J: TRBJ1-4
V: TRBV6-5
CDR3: CASSPSRRNEKLFF
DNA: TGTGCCAGCAGTCCCTCTAGAAGAAATGAAAAACTGTTTTTT

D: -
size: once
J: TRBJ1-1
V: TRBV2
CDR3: CASDRKLNTEAFF
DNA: TGTGCCAGCGACAGAAAACTAAACACTGAAGCTTTCTTT

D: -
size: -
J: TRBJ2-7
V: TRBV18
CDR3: CASSRGGGYEQYF
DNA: TGTGCCAGCTCACGCGGCGGAGGGTACGAGCAGTACTTC

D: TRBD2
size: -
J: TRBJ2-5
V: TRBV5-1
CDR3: CASSLGAVAGQETQYF
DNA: TGCGCCAGCAGCTTGGGGGCGGTAGCGGGCCAAGAGACCCAGTACTTC

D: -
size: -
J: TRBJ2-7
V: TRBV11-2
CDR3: CASSLEEQGGNYEQYF
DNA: TGTGCCAGCAGTTTGGAAGAACAGGGGGGGAACTACGAGCAGTACTTC

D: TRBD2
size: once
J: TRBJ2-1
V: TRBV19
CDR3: CASSRLAGAQFF
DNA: TGTGCCAGTAGCCGACTAGCGGGAGCCCAGTTCTTC

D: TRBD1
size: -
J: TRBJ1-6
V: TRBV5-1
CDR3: CASSLEGQDYNSPLHF
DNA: TGCGCCAGCAGCTTGGAGGGACAGGACTATAATTCACCCCTCCACTTT

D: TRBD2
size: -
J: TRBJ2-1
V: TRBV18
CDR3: CASSPSRTSGSMGNEQFF
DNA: TGTGCCAGCTCACCATCCCGGACTAGCGGGAGTATGGGGAATGAGCAGTTCTTC

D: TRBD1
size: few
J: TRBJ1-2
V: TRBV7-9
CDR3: CASSLTGAGGYTF
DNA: TGTGCCAGCAGCCTCACAGGGGCTGGGGGCTACACCTTC

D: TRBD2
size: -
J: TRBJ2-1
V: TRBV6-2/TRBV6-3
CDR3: CASSYWVAGLDYNEQFF
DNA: TGTGCCAGCAGTTACTGGGTAGCGGGACTCGATTACAATGAGCAGTTCTTC

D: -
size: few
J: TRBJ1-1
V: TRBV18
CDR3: CASSHTGIYTEAFF
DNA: TGTGCCAGCTCACATACAGGGATTTACACTGAAGCTTTCTTT

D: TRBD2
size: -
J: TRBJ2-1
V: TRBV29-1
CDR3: CSVEGTSGHILYNEQFF
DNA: TGCAGCGTTGAAGGGACTAGCGGACACATCCTTTACAATGAGCAGTTCTTC

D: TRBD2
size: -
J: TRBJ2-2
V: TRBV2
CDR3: CASTGGAVGELFF
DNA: TGTGCCAGCACCGGGGGGGCTGTCGGGGAGCTGTTTTTT